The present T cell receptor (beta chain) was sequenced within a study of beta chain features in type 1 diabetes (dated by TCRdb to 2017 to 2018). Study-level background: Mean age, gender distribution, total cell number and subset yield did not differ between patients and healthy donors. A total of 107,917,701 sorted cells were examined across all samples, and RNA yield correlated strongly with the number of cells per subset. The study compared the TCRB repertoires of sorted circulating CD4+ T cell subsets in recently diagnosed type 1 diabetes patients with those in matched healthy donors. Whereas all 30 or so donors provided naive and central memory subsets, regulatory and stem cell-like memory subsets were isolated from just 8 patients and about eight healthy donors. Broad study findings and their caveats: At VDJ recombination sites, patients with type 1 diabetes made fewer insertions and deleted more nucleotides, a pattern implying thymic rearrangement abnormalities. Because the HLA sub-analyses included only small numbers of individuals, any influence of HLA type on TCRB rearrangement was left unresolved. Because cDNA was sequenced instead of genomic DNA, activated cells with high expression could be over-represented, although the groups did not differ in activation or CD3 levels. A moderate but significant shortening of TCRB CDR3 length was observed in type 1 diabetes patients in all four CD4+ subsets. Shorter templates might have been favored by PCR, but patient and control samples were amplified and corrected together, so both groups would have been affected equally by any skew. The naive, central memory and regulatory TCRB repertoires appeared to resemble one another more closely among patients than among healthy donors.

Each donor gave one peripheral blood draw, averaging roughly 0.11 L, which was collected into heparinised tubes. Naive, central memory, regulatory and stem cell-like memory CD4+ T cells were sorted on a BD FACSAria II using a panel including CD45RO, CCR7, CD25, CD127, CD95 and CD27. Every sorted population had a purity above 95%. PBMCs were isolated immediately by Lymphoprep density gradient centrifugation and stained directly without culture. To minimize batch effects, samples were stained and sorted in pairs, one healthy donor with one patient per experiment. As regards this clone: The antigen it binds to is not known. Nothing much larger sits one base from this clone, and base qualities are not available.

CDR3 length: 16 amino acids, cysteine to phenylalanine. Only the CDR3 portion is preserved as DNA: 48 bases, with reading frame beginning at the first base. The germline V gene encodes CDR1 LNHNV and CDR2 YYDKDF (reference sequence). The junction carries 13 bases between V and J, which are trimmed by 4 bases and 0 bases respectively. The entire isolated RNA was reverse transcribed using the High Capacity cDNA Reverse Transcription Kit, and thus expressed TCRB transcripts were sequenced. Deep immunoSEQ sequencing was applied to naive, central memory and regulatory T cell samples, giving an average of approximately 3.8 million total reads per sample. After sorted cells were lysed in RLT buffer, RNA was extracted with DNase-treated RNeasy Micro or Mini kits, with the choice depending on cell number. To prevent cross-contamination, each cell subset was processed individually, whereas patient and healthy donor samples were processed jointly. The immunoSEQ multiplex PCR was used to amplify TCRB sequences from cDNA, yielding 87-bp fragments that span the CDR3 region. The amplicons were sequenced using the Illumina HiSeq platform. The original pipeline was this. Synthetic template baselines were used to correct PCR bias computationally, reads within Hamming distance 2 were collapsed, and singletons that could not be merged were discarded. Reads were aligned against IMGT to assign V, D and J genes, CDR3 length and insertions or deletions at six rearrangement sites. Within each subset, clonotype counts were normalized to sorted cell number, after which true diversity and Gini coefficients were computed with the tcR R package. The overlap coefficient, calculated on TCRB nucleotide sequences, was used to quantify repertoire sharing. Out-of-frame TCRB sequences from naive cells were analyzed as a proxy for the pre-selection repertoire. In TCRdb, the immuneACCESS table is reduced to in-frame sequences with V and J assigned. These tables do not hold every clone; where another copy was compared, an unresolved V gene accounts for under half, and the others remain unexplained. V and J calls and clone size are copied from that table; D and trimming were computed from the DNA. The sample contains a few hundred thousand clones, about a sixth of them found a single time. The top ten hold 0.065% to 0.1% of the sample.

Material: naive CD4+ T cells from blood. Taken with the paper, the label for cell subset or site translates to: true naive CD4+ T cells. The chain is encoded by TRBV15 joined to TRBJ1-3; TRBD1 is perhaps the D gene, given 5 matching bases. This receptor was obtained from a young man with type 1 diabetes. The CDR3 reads CATSMGGTSSGNTIYF. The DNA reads TGTGCCACCAGCATGGGGGGGACGAGCTCTGGAAACACCATATATTTT.